This T cell receptor beta chain was sequenced during a study of blood T cell repertoires in COVID-19 (dated by TCRdb to 2018 to 2021). Background for the entire study: The collaborator samples originated in the United States, Italy and Spain and spanned the acute and convalescent phases of COVID-19. A de-identified subject ID, COVID-19 status, age in years and sex were almost always included in the sample metadata. Deeply sampled blood TCRbeta repertoires from subjects exposed to, actively infected with, or recovered from COVID-19 were included in the dataset. The prospective study material was composed of cDNA or gDNA derived from T cells, B-cell-depleted T cells, or PBMCs. The repertoires were made available in a free public database intended to serve as a resource for research on the immune response to SARS-CoV-2. The samples were drawn from two sources: the first 160 participants of the ongoing ImmuneRACE study, and 1,200 or so subjects contributed by 6 global collaborators. Where HLA class I and class II types were available, the types were taken from metadata supplied by the sample provider, not from assay-based typing. The study at large found these results: How much clinical and demographic metadata was included differed by source and by participant, and the metadata was provided uncurated.

CDR1 and CDR2 are drawn from the germline V gene (reference sequence): MNHEY, SMNVEV. From its cysteine to its phenylalanine, the CDR3 spans 13 amino acids. CDR3 DNA is the only sequence kept; it has 39 bases, read in frame from the first base. The junction shows trimming of 5 bases on V and 3 bases on J, plus 8 bases between the germline ends. A word on this clone: This receptor's antigen is unknown. No qualities accompany the bases; no much larger clone lies one base away.

Each collaborating institution followed its own protocols to collect whole blood in K2EDTA tubes. For TCRbeta analysis, collaborators shipped samples in one of three forms: frozen whole blood, isolated PBMCs, or DNA extracted from either of those sample types. TCRbeta CDR3 regions were amplified from genomic DNA by means of the immunoSEQ Assay, a bias-controlled multiplex PCR. As for the original processing: The number of nucleated cells in each sample was estimated by amplification of reference gene primers within the assay. To quantify the absolute abundance of each unique TCRbeta CDR3 rearrangement, sequence reads were collapsed and filtered. For each sample, productive Simpson clonality was calculated by taking the square root of Simpson's diversity index across productive rearrangements. TCRdb re-hosts the immuneACCESS table, in-frame sequences only. Its copies lack some clones; in the studies checked, an unresolved V gene accounts for under half of them, and the cause for the rest is not known. That table supplies the V and J calls and clone size; D and trimming were determined from the DNA. The table for this sample lists roughly 210,000 clones; less than 90% of them were counted only once. The top ten clones comprise approximately 1.6% of the sample.

The receptor's source is a man in his 70s with acute or convalescent COVID-19. The sequence joins TRBV27 to TRBJ1-3, with no D gene named confidently. Sequencing input: peripheral blood. At the DNA level, the sequence is TGTGCCAGCAGTCGGGTAAATGGAAACACCATATATTTT. Its amino acids are CASSRVNGNTIYF.